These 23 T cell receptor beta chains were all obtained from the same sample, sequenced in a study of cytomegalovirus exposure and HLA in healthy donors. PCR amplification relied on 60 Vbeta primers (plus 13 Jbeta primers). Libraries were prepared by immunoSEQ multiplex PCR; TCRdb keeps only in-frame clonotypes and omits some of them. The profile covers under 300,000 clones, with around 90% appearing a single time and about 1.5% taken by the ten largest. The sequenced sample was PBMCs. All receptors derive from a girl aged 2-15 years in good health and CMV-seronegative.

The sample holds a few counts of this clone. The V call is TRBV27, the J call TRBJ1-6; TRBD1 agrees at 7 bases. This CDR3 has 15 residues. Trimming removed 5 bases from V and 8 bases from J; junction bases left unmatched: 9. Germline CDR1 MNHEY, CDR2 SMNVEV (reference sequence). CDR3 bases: TGTGCCAGCAGTACTACACAGGGGTTGGATTCACCCCTCCACTTT. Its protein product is CASSTTQGLDSPLHF.

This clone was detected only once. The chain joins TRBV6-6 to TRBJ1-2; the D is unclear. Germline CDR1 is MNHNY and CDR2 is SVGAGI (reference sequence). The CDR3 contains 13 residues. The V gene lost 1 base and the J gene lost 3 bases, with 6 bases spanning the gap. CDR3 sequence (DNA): TGTGCCAGCAGTTACTTGCGGGACTATGGCTACACCTTC. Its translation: CASSYLRDYGYTF.

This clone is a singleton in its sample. Here the CDR3 reads CSVGAGSNEQFF. The DNA for the CDR3 is TGCAGCGTTGGGGCCGGGAGCAATGAGCAGTTCTTC. This sequence joins TRBV29-1 and TRBJ2-1; tentative D call: TRBD2 (6 bases). The CDR3 has 12 amino acids. The V and J ends lost 4 bases and 6 bases respectively, with 10 bases between them. In germline, CDR1 is SQVTM, CDR2 ANQGSEA.

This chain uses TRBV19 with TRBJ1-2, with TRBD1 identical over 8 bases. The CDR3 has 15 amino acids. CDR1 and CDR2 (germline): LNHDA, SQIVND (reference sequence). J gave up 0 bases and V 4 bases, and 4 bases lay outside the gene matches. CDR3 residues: CASSTSGGSNYGYTF. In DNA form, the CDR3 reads TGTGCCAGTAGTACCTCAGGGGGCTCTAACTATGGCTACACCTTC.

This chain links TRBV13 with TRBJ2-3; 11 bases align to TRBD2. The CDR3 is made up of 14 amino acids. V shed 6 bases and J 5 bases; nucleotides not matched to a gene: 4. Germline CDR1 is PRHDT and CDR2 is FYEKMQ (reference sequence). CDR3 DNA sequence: TGTGCCAGCAGTAGCGGGGGGGCCTTAGATACGCAGTATTTT. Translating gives CASSSGGALDTQYF. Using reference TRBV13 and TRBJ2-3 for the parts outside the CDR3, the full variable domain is AAGVIQSPRHLIKEKRETATLKCYPIPRHDTVYWYQQGPGQDPQFLISFYEKMQSDKGSIPDRFSAQQFSDYHSELNMSSLELGDSALYFCASSSGGALDTQYFGPGTRLTVL.

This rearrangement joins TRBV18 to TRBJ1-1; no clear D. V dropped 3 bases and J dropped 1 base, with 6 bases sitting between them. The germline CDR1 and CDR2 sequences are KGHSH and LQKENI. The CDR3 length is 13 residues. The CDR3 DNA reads TGTGCCAGCTCACCCCTGCGGAACACTGAAGCTTTCTTT. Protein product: CASSPLRNTEAFF.

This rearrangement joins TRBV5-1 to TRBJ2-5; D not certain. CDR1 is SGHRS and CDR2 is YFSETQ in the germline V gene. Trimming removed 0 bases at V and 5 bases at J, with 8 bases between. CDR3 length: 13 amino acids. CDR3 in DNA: TGCGCCAGCAGCTTGGGATCTCGGGAGACCCAGTACTTC. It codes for CASSLGSRETQYF.

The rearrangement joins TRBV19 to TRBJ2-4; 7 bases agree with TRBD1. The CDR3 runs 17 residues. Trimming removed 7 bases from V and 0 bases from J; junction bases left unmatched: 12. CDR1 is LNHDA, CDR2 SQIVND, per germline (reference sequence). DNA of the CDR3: TGTGCCAGTACCCCTCCGGGACAGCCCTCAGCCAAAAACATTCAGTACTTC. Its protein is CASTPPGQPSAKNIQYF.

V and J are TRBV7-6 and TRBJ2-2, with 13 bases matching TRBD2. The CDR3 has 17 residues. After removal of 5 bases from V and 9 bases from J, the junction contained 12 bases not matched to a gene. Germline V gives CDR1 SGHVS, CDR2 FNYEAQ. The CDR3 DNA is TGTGCCAGCAGCCCGCGCGGGACTAGCGGGGCTAGCTGGGAGCTGTTTTTT. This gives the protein CASSPRGTSGASWELFF. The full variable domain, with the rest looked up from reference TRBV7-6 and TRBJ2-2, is GAGVSQSPRYKVTKRGQDVALRCDPISGHVSLYWYRQALGQGPEFLTYFNYEAQQDKSGLPNDRFSAERPEGSISTLTIQRTEQRDSAMYRCASSPRGTSGASWELFFGEGSRLTVL.

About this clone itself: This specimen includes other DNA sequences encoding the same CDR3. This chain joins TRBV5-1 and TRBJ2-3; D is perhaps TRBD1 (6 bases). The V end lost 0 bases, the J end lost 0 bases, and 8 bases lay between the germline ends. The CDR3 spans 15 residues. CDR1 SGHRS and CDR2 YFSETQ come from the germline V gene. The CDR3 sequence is CASSLDRASTDTQYF. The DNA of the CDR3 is TGCGCCAGCAGCTTGGACAGGGCTAGCACAGATACGCAGTATTTT.

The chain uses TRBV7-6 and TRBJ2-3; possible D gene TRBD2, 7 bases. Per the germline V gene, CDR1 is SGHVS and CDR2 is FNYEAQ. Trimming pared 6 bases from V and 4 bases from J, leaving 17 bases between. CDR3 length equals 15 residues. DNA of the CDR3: TGTGCCAGCAGTTATGGTGGGGGGGCCCCAGATACGCAGTATTTT. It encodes CASSYGGGAPDTQYF.

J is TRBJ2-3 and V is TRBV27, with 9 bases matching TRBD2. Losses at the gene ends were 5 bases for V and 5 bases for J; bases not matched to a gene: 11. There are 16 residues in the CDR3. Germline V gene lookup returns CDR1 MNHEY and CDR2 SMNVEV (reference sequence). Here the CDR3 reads CASSPLSGGRLDTQYF. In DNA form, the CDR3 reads TGTGCCAGCAGTCCTTTAAGCGGGGGGCGGTTAGATACGCAGTATTTT.

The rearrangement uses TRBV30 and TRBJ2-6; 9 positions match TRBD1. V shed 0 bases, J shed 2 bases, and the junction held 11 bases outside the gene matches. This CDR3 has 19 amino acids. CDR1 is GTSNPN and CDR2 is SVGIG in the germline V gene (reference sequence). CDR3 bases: TGTGCCTGGAGTGTAGAGAGGACAGGGGCCTTTGCTGGGGCCAACGTCCTGACTTTC. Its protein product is CAWSVERTGAFAGANVLTF.

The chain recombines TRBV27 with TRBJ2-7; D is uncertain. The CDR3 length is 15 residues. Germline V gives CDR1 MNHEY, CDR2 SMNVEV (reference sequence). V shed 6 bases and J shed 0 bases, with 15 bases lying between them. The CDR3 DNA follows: TGTGCCAGCAGGCCCCACCCATTCAGCTCCTACGAGCAGTACTTC. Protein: CASRPHPFSSYEQYF.

The CDR3 region is CASSLGQGAVNEQFF. For the CDR3, the DNA is TGCGCCAGCAGCTTGGGGCAGGGGGCTGTCAATGAGCAGTTCTTC. V gene TRBV5-1 combines with J gene TRBJ2-1; 8 bases match TRBD1. The CDR3 is made up of 15 amino acids. V trimming: 0 bases; J trimming: 6 bases; junction bases outside the gene matches: 5. The germline V gene has CDR1 SGHRS and CDR2 YFSETQ.

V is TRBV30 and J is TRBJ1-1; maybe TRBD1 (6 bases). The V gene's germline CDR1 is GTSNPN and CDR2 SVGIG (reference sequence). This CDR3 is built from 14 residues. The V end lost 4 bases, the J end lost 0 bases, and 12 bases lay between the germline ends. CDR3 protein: CAWKGGIMNTEAFF. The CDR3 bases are TGTGCCTGGAAAGGGGGAATTATGAACACTGAAGCTTTCTTT.

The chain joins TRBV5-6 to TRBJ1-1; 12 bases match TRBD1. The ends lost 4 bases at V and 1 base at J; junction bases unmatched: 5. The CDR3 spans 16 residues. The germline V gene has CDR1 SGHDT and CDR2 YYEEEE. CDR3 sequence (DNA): TGTGCCAGCAGCGGGGGACAGGGGGCGCAGAACACTGAAGCTTTCTTT. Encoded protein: CASSGGQGAQNTEAFF. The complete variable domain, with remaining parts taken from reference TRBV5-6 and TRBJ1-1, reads DAGVTQSPTHLIKTRGQQVTLRCSPKSGHDTVSWYQQALGQGPQFIFQYYEEEERQRGNFPDRFSGHQFPNYSSELNVNALLLGDSALYLCASSGGQGAQNTEAFFGQGTRLTVV.

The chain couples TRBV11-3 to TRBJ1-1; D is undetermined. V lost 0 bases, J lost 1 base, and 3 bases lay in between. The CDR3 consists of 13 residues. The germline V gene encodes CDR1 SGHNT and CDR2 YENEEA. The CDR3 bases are TGTGCCAGCAGCTTAGACCAGAACACTGAAGCTTTCTTT. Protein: CASSLDQNTEAFF.

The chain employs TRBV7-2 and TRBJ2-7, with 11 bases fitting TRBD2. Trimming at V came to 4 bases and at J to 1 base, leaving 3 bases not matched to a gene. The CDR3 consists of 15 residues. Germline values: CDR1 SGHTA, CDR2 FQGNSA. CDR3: CASSSTSGVSYEQYF. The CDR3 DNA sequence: TGTGCCAGCAGCTCGACTAGCGGGGTATCCTACGAGCAGTACTTC. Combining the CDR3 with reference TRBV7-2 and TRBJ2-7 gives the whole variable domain GAGVSQSPSNKVTEKGKDVELRCDPISGHTALYWYRQSLGQGLEFLIYFQGNSAPDKSGLPSDRFSAERTGGSVSTLTIQRTQQEDSAVYLCASSSTSGVSYEQYFGPGTRLTVT.

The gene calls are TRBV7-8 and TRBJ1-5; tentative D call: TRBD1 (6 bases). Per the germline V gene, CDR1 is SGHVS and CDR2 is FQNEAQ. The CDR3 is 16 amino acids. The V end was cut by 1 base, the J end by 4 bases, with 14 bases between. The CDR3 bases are TGTGCCAGCAGCTTAGTTGCAGGGGTTGAAAATCAGCCCCAGCATTTT. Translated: CASSLVAGVENQPQHF.

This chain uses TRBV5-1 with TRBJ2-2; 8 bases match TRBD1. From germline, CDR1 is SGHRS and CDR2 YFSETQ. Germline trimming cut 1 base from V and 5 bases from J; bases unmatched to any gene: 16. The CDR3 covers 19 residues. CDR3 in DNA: TGCGCCAGCAGCTTGCTACCCGACAGGGGCCTTAGATCGACCGGGGAGCTGTTTTTT. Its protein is CASSLLPDRGLRSTGELFF.

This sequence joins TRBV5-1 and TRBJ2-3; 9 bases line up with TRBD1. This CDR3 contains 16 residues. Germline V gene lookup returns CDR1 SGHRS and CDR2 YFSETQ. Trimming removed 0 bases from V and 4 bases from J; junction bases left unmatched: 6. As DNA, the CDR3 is TGCGCCAGCAGCTTGGCCGGGAGACAGGGGGCAGATACGCAGTATTTT. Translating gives CASSLAGRQGADTQYF.

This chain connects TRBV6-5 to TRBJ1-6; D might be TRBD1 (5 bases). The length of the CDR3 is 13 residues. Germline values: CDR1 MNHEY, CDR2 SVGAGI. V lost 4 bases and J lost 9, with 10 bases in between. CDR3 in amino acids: CASSSRVPSPLHF. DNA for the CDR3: TGTGCCAGCAGTTCCAGGGTGCCTTCACCCCTCCACTTT.